These 21 T cell receptor beta chains originate from one sample sequenced in a study of shared clonotypes between healthy human individuals (dated by TCRdb to 2019 to 2021). The receptor library was made with the immunoSEQ multiplex PCR assay. Here the immuneACCESS table is served through TCRdb, limited to in-frame sequences with V and J called. Missing clones are a known gap in these copies; in checked studies unresolved V genes cover under half, and the rest lacks a known reason. The sample table lists over 850,000 clones, roughly 74% of them with a count of one. 0.5% to 0.65% of the sample comes from the top ten. The sample consisted of memory CD4+ T cells from PBMCs. This specimen's cell subset or site label, interpreted: CD45RA-negative fraction. The source is a man aged 18-30 years in good health. Some clones in this sample may be carry-over from other donors' samples.

The chain uses TRBV7-6 and TRBJ2-3, with 9 bases aligning to TRBD1. Germline V lookup: CDR1 SGHVS, CDR2 FNYEAQ. V lost 5 bases and J lost 2; bases outside the gene matches: 11. The CDR3 contains 17 residues. The CDR3 DNA is TGTGCCAGCAGCCCCTCGACAGGGGGAATTTTCACAGATACGCAGTATTTT. As protein: CASSPSTGGIFTDTQYF. The entire variable domain, with the rest obtained from reference TRBV7-6 and TRBJ2-3, is as follows: GAGVSQSPRYKVTKRGQDVALRCDPISGHVSLYWYRQALGQGPEFLTYFNYEAQQDKSGLPNDRFSAERPEGSISTLTIQRTEQRDSAMYRCASSPSTGGIFTDTQYFGPGTRLTVL.

This clone has just a few counts. The chain recombines TRBV19 with TRBJ2-7; either TRBD1 or TRBD2 may supply D (5 bases each). The germline V gene has CDR1 LNHDA and CDR2 SQIVND (reference sequence). The CDR3 runs to 16 residues. V gave up 1 base and J gave up 6 bases, with 19 bases separating them. The CDR3 loop reads CASSIGSSGHFREQYF. The DNA of the CDR3 is TGTGCCAGTAGTATAGGGTCCAGCGGACACTTTCGCGAGCAGTACTTC.

The rearrangement links TRBV7-7 to TRBJ1-5; D ambiguous. Germline CDR1 and CDR2: SSHAT and FNYEAQ (reference sequence). The V gene lost 1 base and the J gene lost 7 bases, with 2 bases spanning the gap. This CDR3 comprises 11 residues. The CDR3 DNA reads TGTGCCAGCAGCTTAGACCAGCCCCAGCATTTT. Amino acid sequence: CASSLDQPQHF. The variable domain in full, completed from reference TRBV7-7 and TRBJ1-5, reads GAGVSQSPRYKVTKRGQDVTLRCDPISSHATLYWYQQALGQGPEFLTYFNYEAQPDKSGLPSDRFSAERPEGSISTLTIQRTEQRDSAMYRCASSLDQPQHFGDGTRLSIL.

The chain carries TRBV6-5 and TRBJ1-2, with a weak D call TRBD1 (5 bases). Germline lookup yields CDR1 MNHEY and CDR2 SVGAGI. There are 14 residues in the CDR3. Trimming pared 7 bases from V and 3 bases from J, leaving 15 bases between. The CDR3 is CASKGTGPDYGYTF. CDR3 DNA sequence: TGTGCCAGCAAGGGGACTGGTCCTGACTATGGCTACACCTTC.

This chain links TRBV4-1 with TRBJ2-7, with no clear D. Germline CDR1 reads MGHRA; CDR2 reads YSYEKL. This CDR3 contains 18 residues. V was clipped by 4 bases and J by 0 bases, with 22 bases between them. CDR3 in DNA: TGCGCCAGCAGCCCCAACACTTTTACCATAAGGAGCTCCTACGAGCAGTACTTC. Translated, it gives CASSPNTFTIRSSYEQYF.

This clone was counted between two and nine times. The rearrangement joins TRBV6-5 to TRBJ2-7; 8 nucleotides align to TRBD1. The CDR3 spans 14 residues. The ends lost 4 bases at V and 5 bases at J; junction bases unmatched: 7. CDR1 is MNHEY, CDR2 SVGAGI, per germline. CDR3 bases: TGTGCCAGCAGTTCTAGGACAGGGCTGGACGAGCAGTACTTC. Translating gives CASSSRTGLDEQYF.

This chain connects TRBV10-3 to TRBJ2-7; D uncertain. There are 13 residues in the CDR3. V gave up 6 bases and J gave up 2 bases, with 11 bases separating them. Germline CDR1 and CDR2: ENHRY and SYGVKD. In DNA, the CDR3 is TGTGCCATCAGCCCCGACGCGGCCTACGAGCAGTACTTC. Translation: CAISPDAAYEQYF.

V is TRBV7-9 and J is TRBJ2-1; D is possibly TRBD1 or TRBD2 (5 bases each). The length of the CDR3 is 14 residues. Germline values: CDR1 SEHNR, CDR2 FQNEAQ (reference sequence). V was trimmed by 4 bases and J by 3 bases, leaving 10 bases between them. CDR3 amino acids: CASSSRGSYNEQFF. The CDR3 bases are TGTGCCAGCAGCTCGAGGGGCAGCTACAATGAGCAGTTCTTC.

The chain joins TRBV29-1 to TRBJ1-3; the D is unclear. This CDR3 is built from 13 residues. Germline CDR1 reads SQVTM; CDR2 reads ANQGSEA. The V and J ends lost 6 bases and 0 bases respectively, with 9 bases between them. For the CDR3, the DNA is TGCAGCGTCCAACAGAGCTCTGGAAACACCATATATTTT. It specifies CSVQQSSGNTIYF.

The chain recombines TRBV28 with TRBJ1-2; D not resolved. Germline values: CDR1 MDHEN, CDR2 SYDVKM. CDR3 length: 12 residues. Trimming removed 6 bases at V and 5 bases at J, with 10 bases between. CDR3 sequence (DNA): TGTGCCAGCAGCACGACTGTGTATGGCTACACCTTC. Translating gives CASSTTVYGYTF.

The V call is TRBV28, the J call TRBJ2-5; D is undetermined. V gave up 8 bases and J gave up 2 bases, with 9 bases separating them. Germline V gene lookup returns CDR1 MDHEN and CDR2 SYDVKM. The CDR3 loop spans 12 amino acids. CDR3: CASAMGQETQYF. The CDR3 DNA sequence: TGTGCCAGCGCAATGGGGCAAGAGACCCAGTACTTC.

The rearrangement uses TRBV10-1 and TRBJ2-3; unclear D gene. Germline V CDR1 and CDR2: WNHNN, SYGVQD (reference sequence). The V end was cut by 3 bases, the J end by 4 bases, with 14 bases between. There are 15 residues in the CDR3. CDR3 coding DNA: TGCGCCAGCAGTGAAGTGGGGTCGGTAGCAGATACGCAGTATTTT. Amino acid sequence: CASSEVGSVADTQYF.

The genes are TRBV2 and TRBJ2-5; D possibly corresponds to TRBD2 (5 bases). This CDR3 spans 13 amino acids. Germline CDR1 is SNHLY and CDR2 is FYNNEI. The V end lost 5 bases, the J end lost 5 bases, and 12 bases lay between the germline ends. Written as DNA, the CDR3 is TGTGCCAGCAGTCTCGGGGAGTGGGAGACCCAGTACTTC. It translates to CASSLGEWETQYF.

The rearrangement joins TRBV7-7 to TRBJ2-5; D is unclear. The V end lost 4 bases, the J end lost 5 bases, and 11 bases lay between the germline ends. The CDR3 extends over 13 amino acids. Germline CDR1 SSHAT, CDR2 FNYEAQ (reference sequence). The CDR3 coding sequence is TGTGCCAGCAGCTCCCAGAGCCGGGAGACCCAGTACTTC. This translates into CASSSQSRETQYF.

The chain carries TRBV19 and TRBJ2-1; D is unclear. Germline-derived CDR1 and CDR2 are LNHDA and SQIVND (reference sequence). The CDR3 covers 16 residues. Trimming pared 5 bases from V and 6 bases from J, leaving 20 bases between. CDR3 protein: CASSLRTTRRANEQFF. DNA for the CDR3: TGTGCCAGTAGTCTCAGGACCACACGAAGGGCCAATGAGCAGTTCTTC.

The chain links TRBV19 to TRBJ1-5, with D tentatively TRBD1 (6 bases). Germline V gene sequence: CDR1 LNHDA, CDR2 SQIVND (reference sequence). There are 16 residues in the CDR3. Trimming removed 7 bases at V and 2 bases at J, with 18 bases between. The DNA of the CDR3 is TGTGCCAGTACCTCAAAAGCCAGGGGTGGCAATCAGCCCCAGCATTTT. Protein: CASTSKARGGNQPQHF.

This chain joins TRBV6-5 and TRBJ1-3; D is perhaps TRBD1 (6 bases). Germline V CDR1 and CDR2: MNHEY, SVGAGI. V lost 0 bases, J lost 4 bases, and 10 bases lay in between. The CDR3 has 15 amino acids. The CDR3 here is CASSYSRRGGNTIYF. In DNA, the CDR3 is TGTGCCAGCAGTTACTCGCGCAGGGGAGGAAACACCATATATTTT.

This clone was counted a few times. The V call is TRBV7-2, the J call TRBJ2-3; unclear D gene. The germline CDR1 and CDR2 sequences are SGHTA and FQGNSA. The V gene lost 3 bases and the J gene lost 2 bases, with 9 bases spanning the gap. The length of the CDR3 is 14 residues. CDR3: CASSFSIFTDTQYF. As DNA, the CDR3 is TGTGCCAGCAGCTTTTCCATCTTCACAGATACGCAGTATTTT.

The chain couples TRBV5-1 to TRBJ2-5, with TRBD2 matching over 10 bases. The CDR3 runs 14 residues. With V trimmed by 3 bases and J by 4 bases, 3 bases remained unmatched. Per germline, CDR1 SGHRS and CDR2 YFSETQ. CDR3 amino acids: CASSYLAGAETQYF. The DNA of the CDR3 is TGCGCCAGCAGCTATCTAGCGGGAGCAGAGACCCAGTACTTC.

The genes are TRBV11-2 and TRBJ1-3, with D unresolved. The ends were cut back, 5 bases at V and 0 bases at J, with 11 bases in the middle. CDR3 length: 15 amino acids. Germline CDR1 SGHAT, CDR2 FQNNGV. CDR3 DNA: TGTGCCAGCAGCACCGGGTTCAACTCTGGAAACACCATATATTTT. Its translation is CASSTGFNSGNTIYF.

The CDR3 region is CASSAYRATNEKLFF. The CDR3, as DNA: TGTGCCAGCAGTGCTTACAGAGCAACTAATGAAAAACTGTTTTTT. This chain links TRBV2 with TRBJ1-4; D ambiguous. Germline assignment: CDR1 SNHLY and CDR2 FYNNEI. The germline V and J ends were trimmed by 4 bases and 0 bases, with 9 bases remaining between them. The CDR3 contains 15 residues.